This is a list of T cell receptor beta chains from one sample in a study of cytomegalovirus exposure and HLA in healthy donors. Sequencing was performed with immunoSEQ multiplex PCR; in TCRdb, only in-frame clones are kept and a portion is missing. This sample's table has some 130,000 clones. Source material: PBMCs. These receptors were collected from a middle-aged woman in good health and CMV-seropositive. The CDR3 runs from the conserved cysteine through the conserved F or W. The D gene is left open where the match is weak.

j_call	v_call	d_call	cdr3_aa	cdr3_nt
TRBJ2-3	TRBV30	.	CAWSVSDSDTQYF	TGTGCCTGGAGTGTATCGGACTCAGATACGCAGTATTTT
TRBJ1-2	TRBV28	.	CASSPPRWGYTF	TGTGCCAGCAGCCCCCCGAGATGGGGCTACACCTTC
TRBJ1-1	TRBV5-1	.	CASSLSKNTEAFF	TGCGCCAGCAGCTTGTCCAAGAACACTGAAGCTTTCTTT
TRBJ1-4	TRBV27	.	CASSADRSYNEKLFF	TGTGCCAGCAGTGCAGACAGATCTTATAATGAAAAACTGTTTTTT
TRBJ2-6	TRBV7-2	TRBD2	CASSAYSGVSGANVLTF	TGTGCCAGCAGCGCCTATAGCGGGGTCTCTGGGGCCAACGTCCTGACTTTC
TRBJ2-1	TRBV5-1	TRBD2	CASSLSVAGGDNEQFF	TGCGCCAGCAGCTTGTCGGTAGCGGGAGGAGACAATGAGCAGTTCTTC
TRBJ2-7	TRBV4-1	.	CASSQGWAGPDYEQYF	TGCGCCAGCAGCCAAGGGTGGGCAGGGCCCGACTACGAGCAGTACTTC
TRBJ2-5	TRBV5-5	TRBD2	CASSRTSGRYWETQYF	TGTGCCAGCAGCCGGACTAGCGGGAGATATTGGGAGACCCAGTACTTC
TRBJ2-4	TRBV9	.	CASSGISGVSNIQYF	TGTGCCAGCAGCGGAATCTCAGGGGTGTCAAACATTCAGTACTTC
TRBJ2-7	TRBV5-6	.	CASSPGAESSYEQYF	TGTGCCAGCAGCCCGGGAGCGGAGAGCTCCTACGAGCAGTACTTC
TRBJ2-5	TRBV7-7	TRBD2	CASSLALSAGEGTQYF	TGTGCCAGCAGCTTAGCTTTGTCTGCCGGGGAGGGGACCCAGTACTTC
TRBJ2-1	TRBV10-3	TRBD1	CAISEPGQLSEQFF	TGTGCCATCAGTGAGCCGGGACAGCTCAGTGAGCAGTTCTTC
TRBJ2-7	TRBV5-8	.	CASSRSGGHLYEQYF	TGTGCCAGCAGCCGCTCGGGGGGACACCTATACGAGCAGTACTTC
TRBJ2-7	TRBV14	.	CASSPSIGYEQYF	TGTGCCAGCAGCCCATCTATCGGCTACGAGCAGTACTTC
TRBJ1-5	TRBV18	.	CASEQGNGQPQHF	TGTGCCAGCGAACAGGGTAACGGTCAGCCCCAGCATTTT
TRBJ2-3	TRBV10-3	.	CAISDPTFTDTQYF	TGTGCCATCAGTGATCCTACTTTCACAGATACGCAGTATTTT
TRBJ1-2	TRBV11-2	.	CASSLDRWAREGYTF	TGTGCCAGCAGCTTAGATCGGTGGGCCCGAGAGGGCTACACCTTC
TRBJ2-7	TRBV7-9	.	CASSYDNYEQYF	TGTGCCAGCAGCTATGACAACTACGAGCAGTACTTC
TRBJ1-3	TRBV7-9	TRBD1	CASSLRQGFGNTIYF	TGTGCCAGCAGCTTAAGACAGGGGTTTGGAAACACCATATATTTT
TRBJ2-1	TRBV5-6	TRBD2	CASSLGPSGSSYNEQFF	TGTGCCAGCAGCTTGGGGCCTAGCGGGAGCTCCTACAATGAGCAGTTCTTC
TRBJ2-4	TRBV19	TRBD2	CASTPRAGREGGDKNIQYF	TGTGCCAGTACCCCGCGGGCAGGCCGGGAGGGCGGTGACAAAAACATTCAGTACTTC
TRBJ2-7	TRBV27	TRBD1	CASSFERGRNEQYF	TGTGCCAGCAGTTTCGAGAGGGGGCGAAACGAGCAGTACTTC
TRBJ1-2	TRBV11-2	.	CASSSPTGLNGYTF	TGTGCCAGCAGCTCACCAACAGGATTGAATGGCTACACCTTC
TRBJ2-2	TRBV7-3	.	CASSFVAGRNTGELFF	TGTGCCAGCAGCTTTGTCGCGGGTCGTAACACCGGGGAGCTGTTTTTT
TRBJ1-2	TRBV5-4	.	CASTIRTRGFEGYTF	TGTGCCAGCACCATTCGGACCAGGGGATTCGAGGGCTACACCTTC
TRBJ2-3	TRBV19	TRBD2	CASSPSGREEYF	TGTGCCAGTAGTCCTAGCGGGAGGGAGGAGTATTTT
TRBJ2-7	TRBV5-6	.	CASSSSRHEQYF	TGTGCCAGCAGCTCGTCTAGGCACGAGCAGTACTTC
TRBJ2-1	TRBV18	TRBD2	CASSPPASGRMSEQFF	TGTGCCAGCTCACCCCCAGCTAGCGGGAGGATGAGTGAGCAGTTCTTC
TRBJ2-7	TRBV25-1	TRBD1	CASSAWDRVYEQYF	TGTGCCAGCAGTGCATGGGACAGGGTCTACGAGCAGTACTTC
TRBJ2-2	TRBV29-1	.	CSVEGGQGLGGELFF	TGCAGCGTTGAAGGCGGGCAGGGACTCGGCGGGGAGCTGTTTTTT
TRBJ2-1	TRBV10-2	TRBD2	CASSGLAGGGNEQFF	TGCGCCAGCAGCGGACTAGCGGGAGGGGGCAATGAGCAGTTCTTC
TRBJ2-6	TRBV5-1	.	CASSLEGAGANVLTF	TGCGCCAGCAGCTTGGAGGGGGCTGGGGCCAACGTCCTGACTTTC
TRBJ2-3	TRBV9	TRBD1	CASSGGTGPDTQYF	TGTGCCAGCAGCGGAGGGACAGGCCCAGATACGCAGTATTTT
TRBJ2-7	TRBV6-6	.	CASSYSRLSTYEQYF	TGTGCCAGCAGTTACTCGAGACTTTCAACCTACGAGCAGTACTTC
TRBJ1-1	TRBV30	TRBD1	CAWSVRRGVGRTEAFF	TGTGCCTGGAGTGTACGCAGGGGGGTAGGAAGAACTGAAGCTTTCTTT
TRBJ2-7	TRBV5-7	.	CASSLPRDFVSYEQYF	TGTGCCAGCAGCTTACCCCGGGACTTCGTTTCCTACGAGCAGTACTTC